What follows are 16 T cell receptor beta chains derived from one specimen sequenced in a study of CD8+ T cells in alopecia areata. Extracted RNA was reverse transcribed, and the resulting cDNA served as sequencing template. Sequenced by immunoSEQ multiplex PCR; TCRdb stores in-frame clones only, minus some. This sample carries some 240,000 clones, about 50% of them seen once, and the ten largest clones take roughly 1.6%. Treatment specified: oral pan-JAK inhibitor, 5-10 mg twice daily. The material was CD4+ T cells sorted from blood, obtained at week 4, from a patient treated with tofacitinib. These receptors all come from a human donor with alopecia areata.

The chain recombines TRBV29-1 with TRBJ1-5; maybe TRBD1 (6 bases). Germline V lookup: CDR1 SQVTM, CDR2 ANQGSEA. The germline V and J ends were trimmed by 6 bases and 2 bases, with 14 bases remaining between them. This CDR3 contains 14 residues. The CDR3 protein is CSVPWGLGNQPQHF. CDR3 bases: TGCAGCGTCCCCTGGGGGCTGGGCAATCAGCCCCAGCATTTT.

The chain joins TRBV29-1 to TRBJ1-1; possibly TRBD1 for D (5 bases). Germline lookup yields CDR1 SQVTM and CDR2 ANQGSEA. The CDR3 spans 10 residues. Trimming removed 4 bases from V and 8 bases from J, with 8 bases in between. This CDR3 reads CSVGGNEAFF. The CDR3 DNA reads as TGCAGCGTTGGGGGGAACGAAGCTTTCTTT.

Details on this clone: This may arise from a read error, as a much more abundant clone is one base away. Within the sample, other DNA sequences also encode this same CDR3. The chain uses TRBV2 and TRBJ2-7, with D perhaps assigned TRBD1 or TRBD2 (5 bases each). The CDR3 is made up of 12 amino acids. Germline V gene sequence: CDR1 SNHLY, CDR2 FYNNEI. Trimming left V 6 bases short and J 2 bases short, with 8 bases between. Here the CDR3 reads CASSGTAYEQYF. The CDR3 DNA is TGTGCCAGCAGCGGGACGGCCTACGAGCAGTACTTC.

This clone was seen a handful of times. The chain is built from TRBV4-3 and TRBJ1-6; no definite D call. Germline CDR1 is LGHNA and CDR2 is YSLEER. Trimming took off 0 bases at V and 9 bases at J, with 9 bases between the two ends. This CDR3 has 14 amino acids. The CDR3 is CASSQELLTSPLHF. CDR3 nucleotides: TGCGCCAGCAGCCAAGAATTGCTGACTTCACCCCTCCACTTT.

The rearrangement joins TRBV7-2 to TRBJ2-1; D remains unclear. V was pared by 3 bases and J by 7 bases, with 10 bases between. The CDR3 has 13 amino acids. CDR1 and CDR2 from the germline V gene are SGHTA and FQGNSA. The CDR3 loop reads CASSFYNGNEQFF. The DNA of the CDR3 is TGTGCCAGCAGCTTCTATAATGGGAATGAGCAGTTCTTC.

There are a few counts of this clone. This chain joins TRBV4-3 and TRBJ1-1; D possibly corresponds to TRBD1 (5 bases). CDR1 is LGHNA, CDR2 YSLEER, per germline. V lost 5 bases, J lost 2 bases, and 12 bases lay in between. The CDR3 contains 14 residues. CDR3 nucleotides: TGCGCCAGCAGCGCCCCGACAGAAAACACTGAAGCTTTCTTT. Translating it yields CASSAPTENTEAFF.

The rearrangement uses TRBV11-2 and TRBJ1-6, with D hard to call. The germline CDR1 and CDR2 sequences are SGHAT and FQNNGV. CDR3 length: 14 amino acids. V lost 5 bases and J lost 1, with 6 bases in between. This CDR3 reads CASSGSSYNSPLHF. In DNA, the CDR3 is TGTGCCAGCAGCGGGAGTTCCTATAATTCACCCCTCCACTTT. The variable domain in full, completed from reference TRBV11-2 and TRBJ1-6, reads EAGVAQSPRYKIIEKRQSVAFWCNPISGHATLYWYQQILGQGPKLLIQFQNNGVVDDSQLPKDRFSAERLKGVDSTLKIQPAKLEDSAVYLCASSGSSYNSPLHFGNGTRLTVT.

This clone came up a few times. V usage is TRBV2 and J usage is TRBJ2-7, with TRBD1 matching over 10 bases. Germline CDR1 is SNHLY and CDR2 is FYNNEI. The CDR3 has 17 residues. The trim removed 7 bases at V and 0 bases at J, leaving 12 bases unmatched. This chain's CDR3 is CASTGAKGTGVSYEQYF. The CDR3 DNA follows: TGTGCCAGCACCGGAGCAAAGGGGACAGGGGTCTCCTACGAGCAGTACTTC.

In this sample, this clone turned up a few times. The CDR3 region is CSVGPYNEQFF. In DNA form, the CDR3 reads TGCAGCGTTGGCCCCTACAATGAGCAGTTCTTC. This chain uses TRBV29-1 with TRBJ2-1; D is uncertain. This CDR3 has 11 amino acids. Germline values: CDR1 SQVTM, CDR2 ANQGSEA. Trimming cost V 4 bases and J 2 bases, with 3 bases left between them.

The V call is TRBV23-1, the J call TRBJ2-5; D is unclear. TRBV23-1 is an ORF, and what it does is uncertain. The CDR3 runs 13 residues. The V and J ends lost 3 bases and 5 bases respectively, with 10 bases between them. The CDR3 DNA reads as TGCGCCAGCAGTCAGGGTCCCCCTGAGACCCAGTACTTC. Protein sequence: CASSQGPPETQYF.

This clone was counted a few times. In DNA form, the CDR3 reads TGCAGCGCCATGACGGGACAGAACACTGAAGCTTTCTTT. It encodes CSAMTGQNTEAFF. The V call is TRBV29-1, the J call TRBJ1-1; D might be TRBD1 (6 bases). Trimming took 7 bases from V and 1 from J, leaving 13 bases between them. This CDR3 is 13 amino acids long. The germline CDR1 and CDR2 sequences are SQVTM and ANQGSEA.

This clone was seen more than once but under ten times. The rearrangement links TRBV10-2 to TRBJ1-1, with D possibly TRBD1 on 5 matching bases. V was trimmed by 6 bases and J by 2 bases, leaving 16 bases between them. The length of the CDR3 is 15 residues. Germline V gene data show CDR1 as WSHSY and CDR2 as SAAADI. CDR3 nucleotide sequence: TGCGCCAGCAGGGGTTTCCAAGGGGAAAACACTGAAGCTTTCTTT. Its translation: CASRGFQGENTEAFF.

This clone showed up just a few times. The rearrangement links TRBV28 to TRBJ2-5, with D perhaps TRBD2 (6 bases). Germline loops: CDR1 MDHEN, CDR2 SYDVKM. CDR3 length equals 11 residues. The V gene lost 8 bases and the J gene lost 7 bases, with 11 bases spanning the gap. Written as DNA, the CDR3 is TGTGCCAGCTTGAGGCGGGGGACCCAGTACTTC. It yields the protein CASLRRGTQYF.

The chain combines TRBV5-1 with TRBJ1-1; a possible D gene is TRBD1 (6 bases). Per germline, CDR1 SGHRS and CDR2 YFSETQ. The CDR3 runs 15 residues. Trimming cost V 4 bases and J 2 bases, with 15 bases left between them. This chain's CDR3 is CASSPLDRFNTEAFF. The CDR3, as DNA: TGCGCCAGCAGCCCACTGGACAGATTTAACACTGAAGCTTTCTTT.

This rearrangement joins TRBV2 to TRBJ2-4; a possible D gene is TRBD2 (5 bases). This CDR3 contains 15 residues. V was shortened by 8 bases and J by 0 bases, with 14 bases between the two germline ends. The germline V gene encodes CDR1 SNHLY and CDR2 FYNNEI. CDR3 protein: CASFPWGEAKNIQYF. For the CDR3, the DNA is TGTGCCAGCTTCCCTTGGGGAGAAGCCAAAAACATTCAGTACTTC.

CDR3 in DNA: TGTGCCAGCAGTTTAGCCGGGACAGCGAGGGGAGAGACCCAGTACTTC. Its protein is CASSLAGTARGETQYF. This sequence joins TRBV27 and TRBJ2-5; 7 bases fit TRBD1. Germline assignment: CDR1 MNHEY and CDR2 SMNVEV (reference sequence). The CDR3 runs to 16 residues. V lost 2 bases, J lost 4 bases, and 10 bases stayed unmatched.